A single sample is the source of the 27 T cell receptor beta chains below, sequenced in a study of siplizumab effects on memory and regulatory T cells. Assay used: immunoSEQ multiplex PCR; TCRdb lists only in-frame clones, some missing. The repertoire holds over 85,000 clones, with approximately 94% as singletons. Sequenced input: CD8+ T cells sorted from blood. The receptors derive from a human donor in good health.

The CDR3 loop reads CASSADLAYEQYF. The CDR3 nucleotides are TGTGCCAGCAGTGCTGACCTCGCCTACGAGCAGTACTTC. The chain is built from TRBV9 and TRBJ2-7; D ambiguous. The germline V and J ends were trimmed by 5 bases and 2 bases, with 11 bases remaining between them. This CDR3 is built from 13 residues. Germline values: CDR1 SGDLS, CDR2 YYNGEE.

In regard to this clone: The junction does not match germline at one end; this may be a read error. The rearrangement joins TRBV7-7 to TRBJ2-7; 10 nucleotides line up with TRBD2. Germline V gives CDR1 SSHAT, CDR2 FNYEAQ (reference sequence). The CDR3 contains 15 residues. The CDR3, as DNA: TGTGCTAGCAGCCCGGGACTAGCGAAAGAATACGAGCAGTACTTC. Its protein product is CASSPGLAKEYEQYF.

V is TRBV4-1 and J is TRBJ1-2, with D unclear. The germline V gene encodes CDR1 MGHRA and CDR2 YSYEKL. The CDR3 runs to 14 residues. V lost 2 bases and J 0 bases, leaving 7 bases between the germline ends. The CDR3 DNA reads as TGCGCCAGCAGCCAAACGGACCCTAACTATGGCTACACCTTC. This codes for CASSQTDPNYGYTF.

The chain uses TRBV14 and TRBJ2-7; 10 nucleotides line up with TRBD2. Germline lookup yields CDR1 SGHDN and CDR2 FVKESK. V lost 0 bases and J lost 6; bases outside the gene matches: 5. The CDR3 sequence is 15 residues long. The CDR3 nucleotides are TGTGCCAGCAGCCAAGACGTGGCTAGCGGGAGCGAGCAGTACTTC. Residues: CASSQDVASGSEQYF.

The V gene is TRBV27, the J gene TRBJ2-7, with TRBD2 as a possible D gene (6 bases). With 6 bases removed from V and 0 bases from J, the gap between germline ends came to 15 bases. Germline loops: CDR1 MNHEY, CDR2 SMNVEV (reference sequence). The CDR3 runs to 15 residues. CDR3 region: CASSLASFSSYEQYF. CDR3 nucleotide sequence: TGTGCCAGCAGCCTAGCGTCCTTCAGCTCCTACGAGCAGTACTTC.

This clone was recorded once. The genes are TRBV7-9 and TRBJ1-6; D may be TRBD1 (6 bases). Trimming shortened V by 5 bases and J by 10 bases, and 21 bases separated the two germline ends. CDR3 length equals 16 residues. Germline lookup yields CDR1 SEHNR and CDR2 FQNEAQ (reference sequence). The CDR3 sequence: CASSPATLGAGSPLHF. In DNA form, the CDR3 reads TGTGCCAGCAGCCCGGCGACGTTGGGGGCAGGGTCACCCCTCCACTTT.

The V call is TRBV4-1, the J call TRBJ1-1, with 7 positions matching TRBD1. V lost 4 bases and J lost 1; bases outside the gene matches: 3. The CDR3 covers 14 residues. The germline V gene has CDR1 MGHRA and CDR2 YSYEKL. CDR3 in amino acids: CASSPGQENTEAFF. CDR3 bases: TGCGCCAGCAGCCCTGGACAGGAGAACACTGAAGCTTTCTTT.

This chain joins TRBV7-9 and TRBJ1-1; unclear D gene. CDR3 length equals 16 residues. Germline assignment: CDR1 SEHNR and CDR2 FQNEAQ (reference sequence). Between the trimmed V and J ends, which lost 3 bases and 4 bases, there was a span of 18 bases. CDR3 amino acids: CASSFRPGSPTTEAFF. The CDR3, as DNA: TGTGCCAGCAGCTTTCGACCGGGTTCCCCGACCACTGAAGCTTTCTTT.

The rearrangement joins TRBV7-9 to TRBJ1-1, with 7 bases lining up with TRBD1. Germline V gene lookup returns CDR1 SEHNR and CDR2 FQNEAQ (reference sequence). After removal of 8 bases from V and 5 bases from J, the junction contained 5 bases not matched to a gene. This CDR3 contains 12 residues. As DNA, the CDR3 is TGTGCCAGCCGCAGGGGGGGTACTGAAGCTTTCTTT. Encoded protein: CASRRGGTEAFF.

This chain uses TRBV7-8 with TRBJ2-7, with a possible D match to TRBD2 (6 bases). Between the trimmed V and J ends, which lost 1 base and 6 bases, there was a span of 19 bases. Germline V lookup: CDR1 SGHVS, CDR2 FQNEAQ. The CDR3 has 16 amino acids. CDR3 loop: CASSLVPLGRDGEQYF. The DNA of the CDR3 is TGTGCCAGCAGCTTAGTCCCCCTGGGGCGGGACGGCGAGCAGTACTTC.

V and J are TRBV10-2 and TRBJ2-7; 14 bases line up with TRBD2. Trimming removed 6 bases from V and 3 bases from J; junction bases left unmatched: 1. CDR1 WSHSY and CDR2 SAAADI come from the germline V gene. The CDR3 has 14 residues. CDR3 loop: CASRGTSGGYEQYF. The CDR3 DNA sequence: TGCGCCAGCAGGGGGACTAGCGGGGGCTACGAGCAGTACTTC.

Written as DNA, the CDR3 is TGTGCCAGCAGTCACGGGAGCGCAGGAGAAGAGACCCAGTACTTC. Translation gives CASSHGSAGEETQYF. The chain has TRBV28 and TRBJ2-5; D might be TRBD2 (6 bases). V gave up 5 bases and J gave up 3 bases, with 16 bases separating them. CDR3 length equals 15 residues. In germline, CDR1 is MDHEN, CDR2 SYDVKM.

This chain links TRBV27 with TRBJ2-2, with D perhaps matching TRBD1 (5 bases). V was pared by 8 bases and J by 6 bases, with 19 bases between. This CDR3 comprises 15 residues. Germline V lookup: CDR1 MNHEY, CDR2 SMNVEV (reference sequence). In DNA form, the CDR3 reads TGTGCCAGCCGGGTGGGGCAGGGTGGCCCCGGGGAGCTGTTTTTT. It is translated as CASRVGQGGPGELFF.

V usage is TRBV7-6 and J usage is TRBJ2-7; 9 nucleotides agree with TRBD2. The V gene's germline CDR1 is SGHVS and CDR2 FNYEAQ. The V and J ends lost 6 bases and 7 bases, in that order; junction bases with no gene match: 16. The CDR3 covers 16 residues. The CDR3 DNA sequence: TGTGCCAGCAGTCCAGGCCCCCGCGGGGGGGCGGGAGAGCAGTACTTC. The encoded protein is CASSPGPRGGAGEQYF.

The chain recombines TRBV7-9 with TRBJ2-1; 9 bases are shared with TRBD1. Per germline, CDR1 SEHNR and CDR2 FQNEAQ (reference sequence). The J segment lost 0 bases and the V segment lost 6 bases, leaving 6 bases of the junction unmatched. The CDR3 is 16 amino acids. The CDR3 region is CASRPGQGSSYNEQFF. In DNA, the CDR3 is TGTGCCAGCAGACCCGGACAGGGGAGCTCCTACAATGAGCAGTTCTTC.

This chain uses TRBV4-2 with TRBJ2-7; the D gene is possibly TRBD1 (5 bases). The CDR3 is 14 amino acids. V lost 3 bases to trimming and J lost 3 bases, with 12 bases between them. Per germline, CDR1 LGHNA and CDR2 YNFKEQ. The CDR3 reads CASSQVGTGYEQYF. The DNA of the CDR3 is TGTGCCAGCAGCCAGGTGGGAACAGGCTACGAGCAGTACTTC.

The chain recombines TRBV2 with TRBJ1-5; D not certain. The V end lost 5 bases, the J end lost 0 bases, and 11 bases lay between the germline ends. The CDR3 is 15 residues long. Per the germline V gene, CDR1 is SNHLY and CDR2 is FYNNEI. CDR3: CASSNWQHSNQPQHF. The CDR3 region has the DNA TGTGCCAGCAGTAACTGGCAGCATAGCAATCAGCCCCAGCATTTT.

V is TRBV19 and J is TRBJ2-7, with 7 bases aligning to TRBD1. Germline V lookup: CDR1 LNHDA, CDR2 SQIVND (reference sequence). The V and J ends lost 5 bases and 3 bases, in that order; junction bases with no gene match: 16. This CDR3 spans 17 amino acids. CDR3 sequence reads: CASSESDRVEFGYEQYF. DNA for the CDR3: TGTGCCAGTAGTGAAAGTGACAGGGTTGAGTTTGGCTACGAGCAGTACTTC.

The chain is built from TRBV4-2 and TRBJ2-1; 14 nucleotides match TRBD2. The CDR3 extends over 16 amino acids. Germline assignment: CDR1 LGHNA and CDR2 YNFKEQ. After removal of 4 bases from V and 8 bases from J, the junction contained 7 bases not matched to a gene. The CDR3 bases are TGTGCCAGCAGCCTTGGACTAGCGGGAGGTATAGATGAGCAGTTCTTC. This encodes CASSLGLAGGIDEQFF.

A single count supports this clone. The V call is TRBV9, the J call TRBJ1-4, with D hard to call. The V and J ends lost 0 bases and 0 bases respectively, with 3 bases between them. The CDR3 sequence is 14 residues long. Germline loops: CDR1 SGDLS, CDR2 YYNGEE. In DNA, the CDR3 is TGTGCCAGCAGCGTAGGGGCAACTAATGAAAAACTGTTTTTT. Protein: CASSVGATNEKLFF.

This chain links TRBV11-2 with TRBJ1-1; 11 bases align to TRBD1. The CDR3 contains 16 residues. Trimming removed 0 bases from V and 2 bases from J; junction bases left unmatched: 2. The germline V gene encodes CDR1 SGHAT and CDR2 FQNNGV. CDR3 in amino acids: CASSLDWTGGNTEAFF. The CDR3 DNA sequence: TGTGCCAGCAGCTTAGACTGGACAGGGGGCAACACTGAAGCTTTCTTT. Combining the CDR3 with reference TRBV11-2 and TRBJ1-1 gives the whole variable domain EAGVAQSPRYKIIEKRQSVAFWCNPISGHATLYWYQQILGQGPKLLIQFQNNGVVDDSQLPKDRFSAERLKGVDSTLKIQPAKLEDSAVYLCASSLDWTGGNTEAFFGQGTRLTVV.

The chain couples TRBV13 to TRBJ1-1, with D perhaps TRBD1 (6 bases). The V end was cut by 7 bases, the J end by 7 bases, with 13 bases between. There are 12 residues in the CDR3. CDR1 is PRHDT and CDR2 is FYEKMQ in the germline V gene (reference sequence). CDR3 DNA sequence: TGTGCCAGCAAAGACAGGACGATTGAAGCTTTCTTT. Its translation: CASKDRTIEAFF.

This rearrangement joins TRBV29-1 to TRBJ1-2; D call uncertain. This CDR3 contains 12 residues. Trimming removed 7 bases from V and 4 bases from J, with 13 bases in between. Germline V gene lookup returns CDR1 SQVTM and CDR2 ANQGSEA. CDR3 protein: CSAEEPRYGYTF. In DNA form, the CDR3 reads TGCAGCGCCGAGGAGCCGCGCTATGGCTACACCTTC.

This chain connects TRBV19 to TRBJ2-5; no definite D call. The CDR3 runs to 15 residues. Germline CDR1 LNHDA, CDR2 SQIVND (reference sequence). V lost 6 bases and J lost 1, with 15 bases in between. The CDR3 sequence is CASSSLASLQETQYF. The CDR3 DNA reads TGTGCCAGTAGCTCCCTCGCGAGCCTCCAAGAGACCCAGTACTTC.

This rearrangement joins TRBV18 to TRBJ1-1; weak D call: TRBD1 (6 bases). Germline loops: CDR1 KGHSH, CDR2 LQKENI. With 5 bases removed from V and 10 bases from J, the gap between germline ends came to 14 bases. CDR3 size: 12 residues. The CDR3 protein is CASSSTQGLAFF. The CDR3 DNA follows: TGTGCCAGCTCATCTACACAGGGTTTAGCTTTCTTT.

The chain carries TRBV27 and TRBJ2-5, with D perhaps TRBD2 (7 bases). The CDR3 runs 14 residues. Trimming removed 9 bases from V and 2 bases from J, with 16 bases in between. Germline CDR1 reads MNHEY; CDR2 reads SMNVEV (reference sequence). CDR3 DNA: TGTGCCAGTTCCGAGGGGGGGGAACAAGAGACCCAGTACTTC. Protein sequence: CASSEGGEQETQYF.

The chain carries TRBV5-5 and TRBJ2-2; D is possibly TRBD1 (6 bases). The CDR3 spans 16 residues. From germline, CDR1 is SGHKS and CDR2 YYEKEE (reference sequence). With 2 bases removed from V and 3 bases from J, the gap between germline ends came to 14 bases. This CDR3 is CASSFGSTGHTGELFF. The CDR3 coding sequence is TGTGCCAGCAGCTTTGGCAGTACAGGGCACACCGGGGAGCTGTTTTTT.